A selection of T cell receptor beta chains follows, all from one sample in a study of cytomegalovirus exposure and HLA in healthy donors. The table came from immunoSEQ multiplex PCR; TCRdb's copy has only in-frame clones and leaves some out. The sample holds 65,000 to 75,000 clones, around 68% seen once. The sequenced sample was PBMCs. The receptors derive from a man aged 40-55 years in good health and CMV-seropositive. Both conserved end residues are part of each CDR3. The order of the fields is clone size, J gene, D gene, V gene, CDR3 DNA, CDR3 protein. The D gene is left open where the match is weak. For some rows the clone size is stated as once, few or many, or as a class when expanded; others skip it.

-	TRBJ1-2	TRBD1	TRBV6-6	TGTGCCAGCAGGGGGACAGGGAATAACTATGGCTACACCTTC	CASRGTGNNYGYTF
-	TRBJ2-6	-	TRBV15	TGTGCCACCAGCGCTACGACGGGGGGGGCCAACGTCCTGACTTTC	CATSATTGGANVLTF
-	TRBJ2-5	TRBD2	TRBV18	TGTGCCAGCTCACCGTCTAGCGGGGCCGTCTACTTC	CASSPSSGAVYF
-	TRBJ2-1	TRBD2	TRBV7-2	TGTGCCAGCAGCTTCGCGCTGGCGGGAGGTCTTAGTGAGCAGTTCTTC	CASSFALAGGLSEQFF
-	TRBJ2-4	-	TRBV29-1	TGCAGCGTTGAGACCAGGGGTACCGCCAAAAACATTCAGTACTTC	CSVETRGTAKNIQYF
once	TRBJ1-3	-	TRBV23-1	TGCGCCAGCAGTCATGGGGCCCATGGCGGAAACACCATATATTTT	CASSHGAHGGNTIYF
-	TRBJ2-5	TRBD2	TRBV19	TGTGCCAGTAGTCGGTGGACTAGCGGGAGCGGTAGACAAGAGACCCAGTACTTC	CASSRWTSGSGRQETQYF
-	TRBJ2-2	-	TRBV6-5	TGTGCCAGCAGTTACTCGGGCAGGGGGGCCGGGGAGCTGTTTTTT	CASSYSGRGAGELFF
once	TRBJ2-1	-	TRBV7-2	TGTGCCAGCAGTCCCTGGAGTAGATTCCCAATTAGCTCCTACAATGAGCAGTTCTTC	CASSPWSRFPISSYNEQFF
few	TRBJ2-1	-	TRBV7-9	TGTGCCAGCAGCTTAGCCCACGGGTCCTACAATGAGCAGTTCTTC	CASSLAHGSYNEQFF
-	TRBJ2-6	-	TRBV29-1	TGCAGCGTTCGAGGGAACGGGGCCAACGTCCTGACTTTC	CSVRGNGANVLTF
once	TRBJ2-7	-	TRBV5-1	TGCGCCAGCAGCTTGGTTCAGGGGATCCCCTACGAGCAGTACTTC	CASSLVQGIPYEQYF
-	TRBJ2-3	-	TRBV21-1	TGTGCCAGTCCCCGGGAGTATACGCAGTATTTT	CASPREYTQYF
-	TRBJ2-3	TRBD2	TRBV7-2	TGTGCCAGCAGCTTAGGCCGCGGGAGGCGGAACACAGATACGCAGTATTTT	CASSLGRGRRNTDTQYF
few	TRBJ2-5	TRBD2	TRBV9	TGTGCCAGCAGCGTAGGACTAGCGGGAGGCCAAGAGACCCAGTACTTC	CASSVGLAGGQETQYF
few	TRBJ2-4	TRBD2	TRBV11-3	TGTGCCAGCAGCTTCGGGGGGGCCAAAAACATTCAGTACTTC	CASSFGGAKNIQYF
few	TRBJ2-7	-	TRBV29-1	TGCAGCGTTGAGAAGGATGAAGAGGCCTACGAGCAGTACTTC	CSVEKDEEAYEQYF
-	TRBJ2-7	-	TRBV7-8	TGTGCCAGCACCCTATCGGACAGATCCTACGAGCAGTACTTC	CASTLSDRSYEQYF
once	TRBJ1-5	TRBD1	TRBV11-2	TGTGCCAGCAGCTTGGACAGGGGTGGCAATCAGCCCCAGCATTTT	CASSLDRGGNQPQHF
few	TRBJ2-1	TRBD1	TRBV29-1	TGCAGCGTTGTAGGGACAGAGGATGAGCAGTTCTTC	CSVVGTEDEQFF
-	TRBJ2-3	TRBD2	TRBV30	TGTGCCCGGGGACTAGCGGGGGCCTGGGTGGATACGCAGTATTTT	CARGLAGAWVDTQYF